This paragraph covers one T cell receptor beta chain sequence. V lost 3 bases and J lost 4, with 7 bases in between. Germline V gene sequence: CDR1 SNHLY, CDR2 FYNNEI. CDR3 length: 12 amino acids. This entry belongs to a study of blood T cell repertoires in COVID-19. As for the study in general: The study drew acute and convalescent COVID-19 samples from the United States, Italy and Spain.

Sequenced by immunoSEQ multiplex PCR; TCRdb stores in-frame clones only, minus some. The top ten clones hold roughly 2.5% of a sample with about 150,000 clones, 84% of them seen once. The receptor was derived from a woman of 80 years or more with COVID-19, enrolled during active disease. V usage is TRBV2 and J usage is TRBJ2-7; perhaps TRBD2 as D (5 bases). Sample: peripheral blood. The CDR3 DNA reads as TGTGCCAGCAGTGACGAGGGTTACGAGCAGTACTTC. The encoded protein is CASSDEGYEQYF.